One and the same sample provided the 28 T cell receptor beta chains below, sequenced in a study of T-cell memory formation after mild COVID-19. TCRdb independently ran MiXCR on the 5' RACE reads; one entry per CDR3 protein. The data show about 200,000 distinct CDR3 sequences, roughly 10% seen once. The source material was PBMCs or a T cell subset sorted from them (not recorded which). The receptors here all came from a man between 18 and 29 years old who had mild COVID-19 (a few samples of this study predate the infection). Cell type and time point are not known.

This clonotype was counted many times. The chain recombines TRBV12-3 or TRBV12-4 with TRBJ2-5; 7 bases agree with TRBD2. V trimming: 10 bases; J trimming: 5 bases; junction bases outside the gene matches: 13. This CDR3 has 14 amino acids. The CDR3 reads CATLLGGSGETQYF. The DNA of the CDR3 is TGTGCCACCTTGCTGGGAGGGTCTGGGGAGACCCAGTACTTC.

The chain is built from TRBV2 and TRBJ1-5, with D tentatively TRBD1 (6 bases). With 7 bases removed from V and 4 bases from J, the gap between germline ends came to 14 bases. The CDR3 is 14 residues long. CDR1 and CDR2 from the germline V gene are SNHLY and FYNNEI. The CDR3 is CASTRSGANQPQHF. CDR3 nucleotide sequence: TGTGCCAGCACGAGGTCAGGGGCAAATCAGCCCCAGCATTTT.

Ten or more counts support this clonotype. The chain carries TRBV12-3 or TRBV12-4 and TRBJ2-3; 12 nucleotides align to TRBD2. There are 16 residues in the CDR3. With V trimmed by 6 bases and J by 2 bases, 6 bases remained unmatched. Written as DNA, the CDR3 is TGTGCCAGCAGCAAGACTAGCGGGGGTCACACAGATACGCAGTATTTT. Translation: CASSKTSGGHTDTQYF.

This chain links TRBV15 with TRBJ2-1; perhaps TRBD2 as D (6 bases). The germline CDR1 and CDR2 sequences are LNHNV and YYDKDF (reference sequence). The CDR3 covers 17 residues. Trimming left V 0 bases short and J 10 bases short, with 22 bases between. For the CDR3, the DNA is TGTGCCACCAGCAGAGATTGGGGCGGGGCTACCATAAGCGAGCAGTTCTTC. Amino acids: CATSRDWGGATISEQFF.

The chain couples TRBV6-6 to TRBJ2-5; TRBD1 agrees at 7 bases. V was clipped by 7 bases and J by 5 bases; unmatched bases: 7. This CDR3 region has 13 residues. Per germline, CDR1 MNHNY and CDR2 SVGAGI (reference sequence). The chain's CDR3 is CASTATGQETQYF. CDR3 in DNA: TGTGCCAGCACCGCGACAGGGCAGGAGACCCAGTACTTC.

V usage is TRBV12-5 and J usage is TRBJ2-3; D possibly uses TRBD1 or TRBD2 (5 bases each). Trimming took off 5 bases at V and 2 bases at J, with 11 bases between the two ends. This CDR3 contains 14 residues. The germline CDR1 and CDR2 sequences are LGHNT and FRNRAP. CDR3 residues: CASGAGTPTDTQYF. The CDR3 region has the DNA TGTGCTAGTGGTGCCGGGACCCCCACAGATACGCAGTATTTT.

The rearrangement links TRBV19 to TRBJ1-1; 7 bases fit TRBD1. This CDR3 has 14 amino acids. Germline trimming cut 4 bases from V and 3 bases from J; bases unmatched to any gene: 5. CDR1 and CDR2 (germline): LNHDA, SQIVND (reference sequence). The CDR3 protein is CASSRRQGYTEAFF. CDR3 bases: TGTGCCAGTAGTAGACGACAGGGTTACACTGAAGCTTTCTTT.

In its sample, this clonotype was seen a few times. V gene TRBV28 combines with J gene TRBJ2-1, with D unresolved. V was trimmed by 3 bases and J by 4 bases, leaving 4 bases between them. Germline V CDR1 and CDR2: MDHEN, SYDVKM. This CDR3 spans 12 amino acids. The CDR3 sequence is CASSLAYNEQFF. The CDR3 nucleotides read TGTGCCAGCAGTTTGGCTTACAATGAGCAGTTCTTC. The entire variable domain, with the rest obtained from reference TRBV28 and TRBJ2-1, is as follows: DVKVTQSSRYLVKRTGEKVFLECVQDMDHENMFWYRQDPGLGLRLIYFSYDVKMKEKGDIPEGYSVSREKKERFSLILESASTNQTSMYLCASSLAYNEQFFGPGTRLTVL.

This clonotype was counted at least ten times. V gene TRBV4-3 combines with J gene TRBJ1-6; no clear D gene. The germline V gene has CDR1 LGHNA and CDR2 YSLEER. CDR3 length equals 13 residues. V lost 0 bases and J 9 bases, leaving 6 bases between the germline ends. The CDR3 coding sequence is TGCGCCAGCAGCCAAGAAATCGGTTCACCCCTCCACTTT. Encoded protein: CASSQEIGSPLHF.

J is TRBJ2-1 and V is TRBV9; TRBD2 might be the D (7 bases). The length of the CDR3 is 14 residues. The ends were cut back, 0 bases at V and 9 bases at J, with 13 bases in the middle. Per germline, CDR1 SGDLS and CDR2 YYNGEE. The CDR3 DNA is TGTGCCAGCAGCGTAGGGGCAGGGGAGGGTGAGCAGTTCTTC. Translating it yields CASSVGAGEGEQFF.

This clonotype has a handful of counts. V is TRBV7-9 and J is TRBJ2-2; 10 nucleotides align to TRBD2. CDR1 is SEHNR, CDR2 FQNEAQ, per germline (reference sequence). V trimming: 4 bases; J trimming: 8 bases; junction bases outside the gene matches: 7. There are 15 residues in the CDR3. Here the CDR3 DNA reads TGTGCCAGCAGCTCCCGAGGACTAGCGGTAGGGGAGCTGTTTTTT. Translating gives CASSSRGLAVGELFF.

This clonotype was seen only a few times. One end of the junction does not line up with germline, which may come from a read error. CDR3 nucleotide sequence: TGTGCCAGCAGCCTAGCTGCGATGAACACCGGGGAGCTGTTTTTT. Its translation is CASSLAAMNTGELFF. This chain uses TRBV11-1 with TRBJ2-2, with D perhaps TRBD2 (5 bases). The germline V gene has CDR1 SGHAT and CDR2 FQDESV (reference sequence). The CDR3 runs 15 residues.

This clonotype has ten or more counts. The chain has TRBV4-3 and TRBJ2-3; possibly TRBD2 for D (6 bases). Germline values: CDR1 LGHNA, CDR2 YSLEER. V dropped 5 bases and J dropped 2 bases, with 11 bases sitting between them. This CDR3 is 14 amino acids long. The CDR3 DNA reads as TGCGCCAGCAGCTGGGGAGGTAACACAGATACGCAGTATTTT. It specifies CASSWGGNTDTQYF.

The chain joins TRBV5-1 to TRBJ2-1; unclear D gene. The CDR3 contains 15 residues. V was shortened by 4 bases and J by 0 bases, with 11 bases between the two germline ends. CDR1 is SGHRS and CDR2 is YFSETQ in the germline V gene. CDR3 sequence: CASSQSSGSYNEQFF. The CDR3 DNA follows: TGCGCCAGCAGCCAGTCGTCGGGCTCCTACAATGAGCAGTTCTTC.

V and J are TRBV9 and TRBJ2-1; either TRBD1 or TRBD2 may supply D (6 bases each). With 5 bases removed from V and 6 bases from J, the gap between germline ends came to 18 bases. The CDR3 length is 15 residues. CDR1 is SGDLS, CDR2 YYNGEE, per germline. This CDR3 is CASRSSGATSNEQFF. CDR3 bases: TGTGCCAGCAGAAGCTCGGGGGCCACTTCCAATGAGCAGTTCTTC.

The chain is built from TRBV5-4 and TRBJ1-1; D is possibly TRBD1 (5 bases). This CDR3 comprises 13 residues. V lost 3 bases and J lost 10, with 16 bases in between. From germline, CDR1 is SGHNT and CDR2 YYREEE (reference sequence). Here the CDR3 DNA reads TGTGCCAGCAGCTCCCCTGACAGTATGGGAGCTTTCTTT. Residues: CASSSPDSMGAFF. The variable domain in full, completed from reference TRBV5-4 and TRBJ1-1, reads ETGVTQSPTHLIKTRGQQVTLRCSSQSGHNTVSWYQQALGQGPQFIFQYYREEENGRGNFPPRFSGLQFPNYSSELNVNALELDDSALYLCASSSPDSMGAFFGQGTRLTVV.

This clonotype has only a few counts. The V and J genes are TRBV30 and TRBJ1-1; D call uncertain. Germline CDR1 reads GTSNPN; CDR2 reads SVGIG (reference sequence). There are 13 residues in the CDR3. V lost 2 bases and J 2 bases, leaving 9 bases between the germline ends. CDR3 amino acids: CAWSTMGNTEAFF. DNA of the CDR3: TGTGCCTGGAGTACGATGGGTAACACTGAAGCTTTCTTT.

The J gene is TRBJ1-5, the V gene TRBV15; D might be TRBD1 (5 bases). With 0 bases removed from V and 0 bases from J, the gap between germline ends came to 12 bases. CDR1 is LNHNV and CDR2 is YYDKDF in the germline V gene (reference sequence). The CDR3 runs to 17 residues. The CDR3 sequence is CATSRDGGEVSNQPQHF. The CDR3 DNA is TGTGCCACCAGCAGAGATGGGGGAGAGGTTAGCAATCAGCCCCAGCATTTT.

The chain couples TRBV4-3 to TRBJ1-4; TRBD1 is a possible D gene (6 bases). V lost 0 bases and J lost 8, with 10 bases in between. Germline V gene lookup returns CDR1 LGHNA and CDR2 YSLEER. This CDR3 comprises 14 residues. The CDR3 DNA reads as TGCGCCAGCAGCCAAGATTGGACAGCCGAAAAACTGTTTTTT. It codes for CASSQDWTAEKLFF.

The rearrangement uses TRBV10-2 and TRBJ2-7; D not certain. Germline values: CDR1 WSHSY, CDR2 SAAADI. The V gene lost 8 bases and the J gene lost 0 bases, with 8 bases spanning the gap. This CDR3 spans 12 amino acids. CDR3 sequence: CASVGDSYEQYF. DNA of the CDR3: TGCGCCAGCGTGGGTGACTCCTACGAGCAGTACTTC.

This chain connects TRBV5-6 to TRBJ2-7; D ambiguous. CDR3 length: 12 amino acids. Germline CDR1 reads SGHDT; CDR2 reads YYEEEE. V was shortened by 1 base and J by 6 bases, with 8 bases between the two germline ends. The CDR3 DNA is TGTGCCAGCAGCTTGAAGCGTGGCGAGCAGTACTTC. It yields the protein CASSLKRGEQYF.

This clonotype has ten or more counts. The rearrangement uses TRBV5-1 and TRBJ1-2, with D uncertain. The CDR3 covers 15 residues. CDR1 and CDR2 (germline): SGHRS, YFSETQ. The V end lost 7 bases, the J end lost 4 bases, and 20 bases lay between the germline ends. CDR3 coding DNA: TGCGCCAGCTCTCCCGGGAGCACAAGGGTCTATGGCTACACCTTC. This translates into CASSPGSTRVYGYTF.

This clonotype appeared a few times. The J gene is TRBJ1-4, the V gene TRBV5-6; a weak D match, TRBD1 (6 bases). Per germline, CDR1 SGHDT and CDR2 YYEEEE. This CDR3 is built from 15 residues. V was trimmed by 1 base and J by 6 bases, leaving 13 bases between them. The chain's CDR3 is CASSLRRGVDEKLFF. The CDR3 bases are TGTGCCAGCAGCTTGAGGAGGGGGGTGGATGAAAAACTGTTTTTT.

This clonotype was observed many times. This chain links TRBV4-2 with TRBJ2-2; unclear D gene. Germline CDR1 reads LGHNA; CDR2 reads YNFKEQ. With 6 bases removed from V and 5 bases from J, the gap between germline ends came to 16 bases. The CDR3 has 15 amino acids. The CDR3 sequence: CASRSTGSRTGELFF. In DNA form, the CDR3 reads TGTGCCAGCAGGTCAACCGGGTCGAGGACCGGGGAGCTGTTTTTT.

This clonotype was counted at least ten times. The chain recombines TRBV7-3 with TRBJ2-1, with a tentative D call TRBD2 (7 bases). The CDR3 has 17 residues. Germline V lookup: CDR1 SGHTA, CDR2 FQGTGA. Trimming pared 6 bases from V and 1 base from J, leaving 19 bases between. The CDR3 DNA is TGTGCCAGCAGTTCTCAGGGTGCGGGGGCTTCCTACAATGAGCAGTTCTTC. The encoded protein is CASSSQGAGASYNEQFF.

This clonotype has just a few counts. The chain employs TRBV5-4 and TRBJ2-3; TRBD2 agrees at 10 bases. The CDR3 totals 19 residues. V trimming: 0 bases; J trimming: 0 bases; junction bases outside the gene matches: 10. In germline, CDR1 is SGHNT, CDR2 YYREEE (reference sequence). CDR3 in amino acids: CASSLGWASGGPSTDTQYF. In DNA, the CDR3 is TGTGCCAGCAGCTTGGGTTGGGCTAGCGGGGGCCCTAGCACAGATACGCAGTATTTT.

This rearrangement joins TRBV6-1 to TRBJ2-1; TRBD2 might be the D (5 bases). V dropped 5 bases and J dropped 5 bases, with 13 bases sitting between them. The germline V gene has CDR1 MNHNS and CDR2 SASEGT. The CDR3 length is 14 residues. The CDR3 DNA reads TGTGCCAGCAGTCTCCGGACTGGCAACAATGAGCAGTTCTTC. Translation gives CASSLRTGNNEQFF.

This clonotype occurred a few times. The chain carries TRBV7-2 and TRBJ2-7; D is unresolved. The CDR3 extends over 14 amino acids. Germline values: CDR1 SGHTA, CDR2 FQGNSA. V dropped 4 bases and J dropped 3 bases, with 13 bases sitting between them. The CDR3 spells CASSSDSPRYEQYF. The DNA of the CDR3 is TGTGCCAGCAGCTCAGATTCGCCCCGCTACGAGCAGTACTTC.